This T cell receptor beta chain came from a study of blood T cell repertoires in COVID-19. Study in general: Nucleic acid was either cDNA or gDNA, and it came from T cells, B-cell-depleted T cells, or PBMCs.

Original methodology: Estimation of nucleated cell counts relied on the amplification of reference gene primers. TCRdb keeps only in-frame clones here, not all; method: immunoSEQ multiplex PCR. V, J and clone size reflect that table, while D and trimming were determined from the DNA. Of roughly 32,000 clones listed, about 92% are singletons. The CDR3 has 16 amino acids. The germline gives CDR1 SQVTM, CDR2 ANQGSEA. The V and J ends lost 6 bases and 2 bases, in that order; junction bases with no gene match: 8. The specimen was peripheral blood. The chain is built from TRBV29-1 and TRBJ1-5; 12 nucleotides match TRBD1. This TCR was recovered from a male donor with active COVID-19. The CDR3 nucleotides read TGCAGCGTCGCCGGGACAGGGGGCGGCGGCAATCAGCCCCAGCATTTT. This gives the protein CSVAGTGGGGNQPQHF.